The next 2 T cell receptor beta chains were all read from a single sample in a study of cytomegalovirus exposure and HLA in healthy donors. PCR was performed using 60 Vbeta and 13 Jbeta primers. Sequencing was performed with immunoSEQ multiplex PCR; in TCRdb, only in-frame clones are kept and a portion is missing. The sample has 100,000 to 150,000 clones, about 10% seen once. Input material: PBMCs. The receptor set was obtained from a woman in her late teens or twenties in good health and CMV-seropositive.

Written as DNA, the CDR3 is TGCGCCAGCAGCCAGGGCCGGGGGTATGGCTACACCTTC. This sequence encodes CASSQGRGYGYTF. The chain carries TRBV4-1 and TRBJ1-2; the D gene is possibly TRBD1 (5 bases). The germline gives CDR1 MGHRA, CDR2 YSYEKL. V gave up 3 bases and J gave up 5 bases, with 10 bases separating them. The CDR3 is 13 residues long.

In this sample, this clone turned up a few times. The rearrangement uses TRBV30 and TRBJ1-2; no firm D call. V lost 6 bases and J 5 bases, leaving 13 bases between the germline ends. CDR1 is GTSNPN and CDR2 is SVGIG in the germline V gene (reference sequence). The CDR3 runs to 12 residues. CDR3 bases: TGTGCCTGCGACTGGCGGACTTATGGCTACACCTTC. Residues: CACDWRTYGYTF.